These 21 T cell receptor beta chains originate from one sample sequenced in a study of T cell responses to AZD1222 COVID-19 vaccine (dated by TCRdb to the early 2020s). Preparation of the library involved the immunoSEQ multiplex PCR assay. As stored in TCRdb, this immuneACCESS dataset retains in-frame rearrangements with V and J assigned. A fraction of the clones does not appear; measured against another copy, unresolved V genes explain less than half of the discrepancy, and the remainder lacks a known reason. The sample has fewer than 250,000 clones on record, about 92% of them singletons. The ten most abundant clones make up approximately 1% of the sample. According to the study, the label for this sample's time point signals: baseline before first vaccination. The sample's treatment or condition label is to be understood as: meningococcal conjugate vaccine given as trial control. Sequencing used peripheral blood, obtained on day 0 of MenACWY control vaccination. The receptors stem from an adult in good health.

V and J are TRBV11-2 and TRBJ1-3; 7 nucleotides line up with TRBD1. J lost 0 bases, V lost 3 bases, and 2 bases had no gene match. The CDR3 length is 15 residues. Per germline, CDR1 SGHAT and CDR2 FQNNGV. The CDR3 spells CASSLGQSSGNTIYF. The CDR3 DNA is TGTGCCAGCAGCTTGGGACAGTCCTCTGGAAACACCATATATTTT.

The chain joins TRBV5-6 to TRBJ2-5, with D possibly TRBD2 on 7 matching bases. CDR3 size: 13 residues. The germline V gene encodes CDR1 SGHDT and CDR2 YYEEEE. With 1 base removed from V and 4 bases from J, the gap between germline ends came to 8 bases. The CDR3 sequence is CASSLRGGETQYF. The CDR3 bases are TGTGCCAGCAGCTTGAGGGGGGGAGAGACCCAGTACTTC.

With respect to this clone: Other DNA sequences within the sample encode an identical CDR3. The chain is built from TRBV7-8 and TRBJ1-5; possible D gene TRBD1, 6 bases. Germline V CDR1 and CDR2: SGHVS, FQNEAQ. The CDR3 length is 14 residues. With 2 bases removed from V and 4 bases from J, the gap between germline ends came to 9 bases. CDR3: CASSLQGGNQPQHF. The CDR3 bases are TGTGCCAGCAGCTTACAAGGGGGTAATCAGCCCCAGCATTTT.

A word on this clone: At the DNA level, this CDR3 is encoded by other sequences in the same sample as well. The CDR3 sequence is CASSVGPENTEAFF. For the CDR3, the DNA is TGTGCCAGCAGCGTAGGTCCGGAAAACACTGAAGCTTTCTTT. The V and J genes are TRBV9 and TRBJ1-1; D is uncertain. V lost 0 bases and J 2 bases, leaving 8 bases between the germline ends. Looked up from germline, CDR1 is SGDLS and CDR2 is YYNGEE. This CDR3 is 14 amino acids long.

This chain joins TRBV7-2 and TRBJ2-7; D gene ambiguous. Germline CDR1 and CDR2: SGHTA and FQGNSA. V lost 5 bases and J 0 bases, leaving 11 bases between the germline ends. The CDR3 runs to 14 residues. The CDR3 DNA is TGTGCCAGCAGCCGGCGGACGGTCTCCTACGAGCAGTACTTC. Its protein is CASSRRTVSYEQYF.

This sequence joins TRBV2 and TRBJ2-3; TRBD2 aligns across 9 bases. The CDR3 length is 16 residues. Trimming cost V 1 base and J 5 bases; bases outside gene matches: 7. Germline V gene data show CDR1 as SNHLY and CDR2 as FYNNEI. DNA for the CDR3: TGTGCCAGCAGTGAAGGGGGAGCGGGGGGCAGAGATACGCAGTATTTT. Translated, it gives CASSEGGAGGRDTQYF.

The J gene is TRBJ1-1, the V gene TRBV6-5; the match to TRBD1 covers 8 bases. Germline V CDR1 and CDR2: MNHEY, SVGAGI. The CDR3 is 16 residues long. J gave up 1 base and V 1 base, and 5 bases lay outside the gene matches. The CDR3 protein is CASSYYTGGTNTEAFF. In DNA form, the CDR3 reads TGTGCCAGCAGTTACTACACAGGGGGAACGAACACTGAAGCTTTCTTT.

This clone was picked up one time. CDR3 loop: CAWSVEGGGNQPQHF. The CDR3 DNA reads as TGTGCCTGGAGTGTTGAAGGGGGAGGCAATCAGCCCCAGCATTTT. The V and J genes are TRBV30 and TRBJ1-5, with D perhaps TRBD1 (6 bases). Germline V gene sequence: CDR1 GTSNPN, CDR2 SVGIG (reference sequence). The length of the CDR3 is 15 residues. Trimming stripped 0 bases from V and 2 bases from J, with 11 bases between.

The chain is built from TRBV7-3 and TRBJ2-6; D possibly matches TRBD1 or TRBD2 (5 bases each). V was trimmed by 10 bases and J by 2 bases, leaving 12 bases between them. This CDR3 contains 14 residues. Germline V lookup: CDR1 SGHTA, CDR2 FQGTGA. For the CDR3, the DNA is TGTGCCACCCGGGGCCCGCCTGGGGCCAACGTCCTGACTTTC. Protein product: CATRGPPGANVLTF.

The chain joins TRBV5-6 to TRBJ1-5, with 7 nucleotides matching TRBD1. The CDR3 spans 14 residues. With 3 bases clipped from V and 6 bases from J, the junction kept 6 bases outside the gene matches. Germline CDR1 reads SGHDT; CDR2 reads YYEEEE. In DNA, the CDR3 is TGTGCCAGCAGCTGGGAGACAGGGACTCAGCCCCAGCATTTT. The encoded protein is CASSWETGTQPQHF.

This clone came up once. The chain recombines TRBV19 with TRBJ2-1, with TRBD2 identical over 11 bases. Germline CDR1 and CDR2: LNHDA and SQIVND (reference sequence). The CDR3 runs 19 residues. Germline trimming cut 6 bases from V and 1 base from J; bases unmatched to any gene: 14. As DNA, the CDR3 is TGTGCCAGTAGCCAGACCGGGACTAGCGGCCCTCGGTCCTACAATGAGCAGTTCTTC. Protein: CASSQTGTSGPRSYNEQFF.

This rearrangement joins TRBV7-8 to TRBJ1-1, with no clear D. Trimming left V 1 base short and J 1 base short, with 10 bases between. Germline lookup yields CDR1 SGHVS and CDR2 FQNEAQ. The CDR3 totals 15 residues. The CDR3 nucleotides read TGTGCCAGCAGCTTAGGGAGGCAGTCGAACACTGAAGCTTTCTTT. This translates into CASSLGRQSNTEAFF.

The chain employs TRBV4-1 and TRBJ1-5; D not certain. V lost 4 bases and J 2 bases, leaving 12 bases between the germline ends. Per germline, CDR1 MGHRA and CDR2 YSYEKL. The CDR3 covers 15 residues. The CDR3 here is CASSLLAQGNQPQHF. The CDR3 nucleotides are TGCGCCAGCAGCCTCCTAGCCCAGGGCAATCAGCCCCAGCATTTT.

V usage is TRBV4-1 and J usage is TRBJ2-1, with 12 bases identical to TRBD2. The V segment lost 4 bases and the J segment 3 bases; nucleotides outside the gene matches: 4. This CDR3 has 16 amino acids. CDR1 and CDR2 (germline): MGHRA, YSYEKL. The CDR3 region has the DNA TGCGCCAGCAGCCGAGAGACTAGCGGGGGCTACAATGAGCAGTTCTTC. Protein: CASSRETSGGYNEQFF.

The chain carries TRBV5-3 and TRBJ1-5, with a weak D call TRBD1 (6 bases). TRBV5-3 is given ORF status, its function remaining uncertain. Trimming cost V 3 bases and J 8 bases, with 21 bases left between them. CDR3 length: 16 amino acids. As DNA, the CDR3 is TGTGCCAGAAGCTGGACCGGGACACCAAACAGGGAGCCCCAGCATTTT. Protein: CARSWTGTPNREPQHF.

Remarks on this clone: The identical CDR3 is also encoded by other nucleotide sequences in the sample. CDR3 in amino acids: CASSVGQENSPLHF. The CDR3 bases are TGTGCCAGCAGCGTAGGGCAGGAGAATTCACCCCTCCACTTT. The genes are TRBV9 and TRBJ1-6, with unresolved D. Germline values: CDR1 SGDLS, CDR2 YYNGEE. This CDR3 spans 14 amino acids. The germline V and J ends were trimmed by 0 bases and 7 bases, with 8 bases remaining between them. Full variable domain (missing parts from reference TRBV9 and TRBJ1-6): DSGVTQTPKHLITATGQRVTLRCSPRSGDLSVYWYQQSLDQGLQFLIQYYNGEERAKGNILERFSAQQFPDLHSELNLSSLELGDSALYFCASSVGQENSPLHFGNGTRLTVT.

The chain couples TRBV10-2 to TRBJ1-1, with D uncertain. The V and J ends lost 4 bases and 1 base respectively, with 4 bases between them. The CDR3 is 12 residues long. Germline CDR1 reads WSHSY; CDR2 reads SAAADI. The CDR3 is CASSVGNTEAFF. As DNA, the CDR3 is TGCGCCAGCAGTGTCGGGAACACTGAAGCTTTCTTT.

The V and J genes are TRBV2 and TRBJ1-2; D ambiguous. V dropped 0 bases and J dropped 5 bases, with 7 bases sitting between them. The CDR3 is made up of 13 amino acids. Looked up from germline, CDR1 is SNHLY and CDR2 is FYNNEI. The CDR3 DNA reads as TGTGCCAGCAGTGAAGCGGGCACTTATGGCTACACCTTC. The encoded protein is CASSEAGTYGYTF.

This chain joins TRBV2 and TRBJ1-5; D possibly corresponds to TRBD1 (6 bases). Germline V lookup: CDR1 SNHLY, CDR2 FYNNEI. V lost 3 bases and J 2 bases, leaving 11 bases between the germline ends. CDR3 size: 15 residues. Here the CDR3 DNA reads TGTGCCAGCAGTGAGGGGGCTATGGGCAATCAGCCCCAGCATTTT. This encodes CASSEGAMGNQPQHF.

The chain is built from TRBV6-1 and TRBJ1-1; no firm D call. In germline, CDR1 is MNHNS, CDR2 SASEGT. The CDR3 totals 14 residues. The germline V and J ends were trimmed by 3 bases and 1 base, with 9 bases remaining between them. The CDR3 bases are TGTGCCAGCAGTGAGGTCAGAACGAACACTGAAGCTTTCTTT. Translated, it gives CASSEVRTNTEAFF.

The rearrangement uses TRBV6-5 and TRBJ1-2, with D perhaps TRBD1 (5 bases). CDR1 MNHEY and CDR2 SVGAGI come from the germline V gene. V shed 6 bases and J shed 5 bases, with 7 bases lying between them. CDR3 length equals 11 residues. CDR3 region: CASSGGYGYTF. CDR3 DNA sequence: TGTGCCAGCAGCGGGGGTTATGGCTACACCTTC.